This entry concerns a single T cell receptor beta chain. Its matching antigen is unknown. The data belong to a study of T cell responses to AZD1222 COVID-19 vaccine. Points from the study as a whole: The donors showed a predominance of white British ancestry and of females, with possible underestimation of clonal diversity.

Libraries were prepared by immunoSEQ multiplex PCR; TCRdb keeps only in-frame clonotypes and omits some of them. The sample yields about 200,000 clones, roughly 94% seen once. The CDR3 is 15 amino acids. The germline CDR1 and CDR2 sequences are LGHDT and YNNKEL (reference sequence). The ends were cut back, 0 bases at V and 2 bases at J, with 8 bases in the middle. This TCR came from an adult who received the MenACWY meningococcal vaccine as a control. The chain joins TRBV3-1 (or the pseudogene TRBV3-2) to TRBJ2-1, with D possibly TRBD2 on 5 matching bases. This specimen consisted of peripheral blood, obtained 28 days after the second dose of the MenACWY control vaccine. The CDR3 DNA follows: TGTGCCAGCAGCCAAGATAGCGTCACCTACAATGAGCAGTTCTTC. This encodes CASSQDSVTYNEQFF.